A single sample is the source of the 27 T cell receptor beta chains below, sequenced in a study of CD8+ T cells in alopecia areata. It was cDNA, reverse transcribed from extracted RNA, that served as the sequencing template. The repertoire was sequenced with immunoSEQ multiplex PCR; TCRdb's copy has only in-frame clones and lacks some. The sample contains 150,000 to 250,000 clones, 60% of which appear only once. Treatment noted: oral pan-JAK inhibitor, 5-10 mg twice daily. Specimen: CD4+ T cells sorted from blood, collected at week 4, from a patient treated with tofacitinib. The receptors stem from a human donor with alopecia areata.

The J gene is TRBJ1-2, the V gene TRBV29-1; 9 nucleotides agree with TRBD1. V was clipped by 7 bases and J by 4 bases; unmatched bases: 4. The germline gives CDR1 SQVTM, CDR2 ANQGSEA. The CDR3 extends over 12 amino acids. CDR3 coding DNA: TGCAGCGGGGACAGGGATCGCTATGGCTACACCTTC. This translates into CSGDRDRYGYTF.

The gene calls are TRBV5-1 and TRBJ1-1, with TRBD1 matching over 7 bases. Germline CDR1 reads SGHRS; CDR2 reads YFSETQ. The V and J ends lost 1 base and 6 bases, in that order; junction bases with no gene match: 6. This CDR3 is 14 amino acids long. CDR3 protein: CASSLRHRGPEAFF. The CDR3 coding sequence is TGCGCCAGCAGCTTGCGTCACAGGGGCCCTGAAGCTTTCTTT. Variable domain in full (rest from reference TRBV5-1 and TRBJ1-1): KAGVTQTPRYLIKTRGQQVTLSCSPISGHRSVSWYQQTPGQGLQFLFEYFSETQRNKGNFPGRFSGRQFSNSRSEMNVSTLELGDSALYLCASSLRHRGPEAFFGQGTRLTVV.

This clone occurred a few times. The chain couples TRBV29-1 to TRBJ2-1; 8 bases fit TRBD1. V lost 4 bases and J lost 3; bases outside the gene matches: 11. Germline CDR1 and CDR2: SQVTM and ANQGSEA. CDR3 length equals 16 residues. The CDR3 reads CSVVEGQAVNYNEQFF. The DNA for the CDR3 is TGCAGCGTTGTGGAGGGACAGGCGGTCAACTACAATGAGCAGTTCTTC.

The CDR3 bases are TGCAGCGTTGCTAGACAGGGGCGCAACGAGCAGTACTTC. Translated: CSVARQGRNEQYF. The chain combines TRBV29-1 with TRBJ2-7, with TRBD1 matching 8 bases. Losses at the gene ends were 4 bases for V and 5 bases for J; bases not matched to a gene: 7. The germline gives CDR1 SQVTM, CDR2 ANQGSEA. This CDR3 region has 13 residues.

This clone was detected a few times. The rearrangement links TRBV11-2 to TRBJ2-4; D ambiguous. The germline V and J ends were trimmed by 5 bases and 1 base, with 6 bases remaining between them. CDR1 SGHAT and CDR2 FQNNGV come from the germline V gene. The CDR3 has 13 residues. The CDR3 reads CASSRQAKNIQYF. CDR3 in DNA: TGTGCCAGCAGCCGTCAGGCCAAAAACATTCAGTACTTC.

This clone was observed a handful of times. The V and J genes are TRBV10-3 and TRBJ2-2; D unresolved. CDR1 is ENHRY, CDR2 SYGVKD, per germline. The CDR3 runs to 13 residues. Trimming took off 2 bases at V and 6 bases at J, with 7 bases between the two ends. In DNA, the CDR3 is TGTGCCATCAGTGAGGAGCCGTCCGGGGAGCTGTTTTTT. Amino acid sequence: CAISEEPSGELFF.

The gene calls are TRBV14 and TRBJ1-5; 10 nucleotides match TRBD1. Trimming cost V 1 base and J 0 bases; bases outside gene matches: 15. The CDR3 is 21 amino acids. The germline gives CDR1 SGHDN, CDR2 FVKESK. In nucleotides, the CDR3 is TGTGCCAGCAGCCAAGGTACCCCTGACAGGGGGCGGAGGGATAGCAATCAGCCCCAGCATTTT. This sequence encodes CASSQGTPDRGRRDSNQPQHF.

Concerning this clone: The same CDR3 also results from other DNA sequences found in this sample. The chain is built from TRBV29-1 and TRBJ2-3; D not resolved. This CDR3 has 13 residues. Trimming removed 4 bases at V and 2 bases at J, with 10 bases between. From germline, CDR1 is SQVTM and CDR2 ANQGSEA. CDR3 DNA: TGCAGCGTTGTAGGGCGGTCCACAGATACGCAGTATTTT. It codes for CSVVGRSTDTQYF.

The rearrangement uses TRBV27 and TRBJ1-1; the D gene is possibly TRBD1 (6 bases). The V gene's germline CDR1 is MNHEY and CDR2 SMNVEV (reference sequence). Trimming stripped 6 bases from V and 4 bases from J, with 15 bases between. This CDR3 has 14 residues. The CDR3 region is CASRNDGQLTEAFF. DNA of the CDR3: TGTGCCAGCAGGAACGATGGACAGCTCACTGAAGCTTTCTTT.

This chain joins TRBV2 and TRBJ1-1, with 10 bases identical to TRBD1. This CDR3 comprises 16 residues. Trimming removed 2 bases from V and 10 bases from J; junction bases left unmatched: 13. Looked up from germline, CDR1 is SNHLY and CDR2 is FYNNEI. The CDR3 DNA is TGTGCCAGCAGTGAACTGGGCGTGGGACAGGGGAAGATAGCTTTCTTT. This codes for CASSELGVGQGKIAFF. Based on the CDR3 plus reference TRBV2 and TRBJ1-1, the full variable domain is EPEVTQTPSHQVTQMGQEVILRCVPISNHLYFYWYRQILGQKVEFLVSFYNNEISEKSEIFDDQFSVERPDGSNFTLKIRSTKLEDSAMYFCASSELGVGQGKIAFFGQGTRLTVV.

The V call is TRBV29-1, the J call TRBJ2-5, with 8 bases lining up with TRBD2. Germline V gene lookup returns CDR1 SQVTM and CDR2 ANQGSEA. V shed 4 bases, J shed 1 base, and the junction held 5 bases outside the gene matches. The CDR3 sequence is 14 residues long. This chain's CDR3 is CSVVGSGAQETQYF. The CDR3 nucleotides are TGCAGCGTTGTTGGTAGCGGGGCCCAAGAGACCCAGTACTTC.

The CDR3 DNA sequence: TGCAGTGCTAGAGATGACAATGAGCAGTTCTTC. It codes for CSARDDNEQFF. This chain uses TRBV20-1 with TRBJ2-1; D is unresolved. Germline V lookup: CDR1 DFQATT, CDR2 SNEGSKA (reference sequence). V lost 0 bases, J lost 5 bases, and 2 bases lay in between. CDR3 length: 11 amino acids.

This chain uses TRBV30 with TRBJ2-7, with TRBD2 identical over 7 bases. V was pared by 5 bases and J by 6 bases, with 7 bases of the junction left unmatched. Germline V gives CDR1 GTSNPN, CDR2 SVGIG (reference sequence). This CDR3 contains 12 residues. CDR3 residues: CAWAHPGGEQYF. For the CDR3, the DNA is TGTGCCTGGGCCCACCCGGGAGGCGAGCAGTACTTC.

The V gene is TRBV6-5, the J gene TRBJ1-2; D perhaps matches TRBD1 (6 bases). Germline V gene lookup returns CDR1 MNHEY and CDR2 SVGAGI. The CDR3 extends over 12 amino acids. Trimming took off 8 bases at V and 6 bases at J, with 13 bases between the two ends. The CDR3 sequence is CASRDMYDGYTF. The CDR3 DNA sequence: TGTGCCAGCCGGGACATGTACGATGGCTACACCTTC.

The V call is TRBV29-1, the J call TRBJ2-3; 10 bases are a match to TRBD2. The junction had 3 bases not matched to a gene; V was cut back by 6 bases and J by 6 bases. The CDR3 length is 12 residues. Germline CDR1 reads SQVTM; CDR2 reads ANQGSEA. The CDR3 loop reads CSVLAGSDTQYF. CDR3 DNA sequence: TGCAGCGTACTAGCGGGGTCGGATACGCAGTATTTT.

This clone was counted between two and nine times. The chain carries TRBV9 and TRBJ2-2, with 11 bases aligning to TRBD2. After removal of 2 bases from V and 7 bases from J, the junction contained 10 bases not matched to a gene. The CDR3 covers 17 residues. Looked up from germline, CDR1 is SGDLS and CDR2 is YYNGEE. CDR3 amino acids: CASSVSGTSGRGGELFF. In DNA form, the CDR3 reads TGTGCCAGCAGCGTCTCCGGGACTAGCGGTCGGGGCGGGGAGCTGTTTTTT.

The chain is built from TRBV29-1 and TRBJ1-2; perhaps TRBD1 as D (6 bases). Per the germline V gene, CDR1 is SQVTM and CDR2 is ANQGSEA. The CDR3 covers 10 residues. Trimming removed 7 bases at V and 6 bases at J, with 9 bases between. The CDR3 protein is CSGSGDGYTF. The CDR3 DNA reads TGCAGCGGCTCAGGGGATGGCTACACCTTC.

CDR3 coding DNA: TGTGCCAGCAGTTCCCAGGCTCGCGAGCAGTACTTC. The encoded protein is CASSSQAREQYF. The chain couples TRBV27 to TRBJ2-7, with D uncertain. CDR1 MNHEY and CDR2 SMNVEV come from the germline V gene (reference sequence). V was trimmed by 4 bases and J by 6 bases, leaving 10 bases between them. There are 12 residues in the CDR3.

The chain employs TRBV9 and TRBJ2-4, with D tentatively TRBD2 (6 bases). The germline CDR1 and CDR2 sequences are SGDLS and YYNGEE. The ends were cut back, 3 bases at V and 7 bases at J, with 14 bases in the middle. The CDR3 contains 14 residues. The CDR3 DNA sequence: TGTGCCAGCAGCGAGGCCGGGACTGCCAACATTCAGTACTTC. It translates to CASSEAGTANIQYF.

The V call is TRBV6-6, the J call TRBJ1-5; the D gene is possibly TRBD1 (6 bases). Germline assignment: CDR1 MNHNY and CDR2 SVGAGI (reference sequence). Trimming took 2 bases from V and 2 from J, leaving 10 bases between them. This CDR3 has 15 amino acids. The CDR3 reads CASSYNREGNQPQHF. The DNA of the CDR3 is TGTGCCAGCAGTTACAACAGGGAGGGCAATCAGCCCCAGCATTTT.

The chain recombines TRBV4-2 with TRBJ2-7; TRBD1 matches at 7 bases. This CDR3 region has 16 residues. J gave up 2 bases and V 0 bases, and 7 bases lay outside the gene matches. In germline, CDR1 is LGHNA, CDR2 YNFKEQ. CDR3 protein: CASSQDRDRSPYEQYF. Written as DNA, the CDR3 is TGTGCCAGCAGCCAAGATCGGGACAGATCGCCCTACGAGCAGTACTTC.

The sample holds a few counts of this clone. The CDR3 nucleotides read TGCGCCAGCAGCAGATCCGGGGGCTCGGTTTCCCGATCCTACAATGAGCAGTTCTTC. This translates into CASSRSGGSVSRSYNEQFF. The chain employs TRBV4-1 and TRBJ2-1; D assignment may be TRBD1 or TRBD2 (6 bases each). CDR3 length equals 19 residues. Trimming removed 5 bases from V and 1 base from J, with 24 bases in between. The germline V gene has CDR1 MGHRA and CDR2 YSYEKL.

This clone was observed a handful of times. The V and J genes are TRBV5-4 and TRBJ1-6; the match to TRBD1 covers 8 bases. The CDR3 loop spans 14 amino acids. V lost 4 bases and J lost 8; bases outside the gene matches: 5. Germline V gene data show CDR1 as SGHNT and CDR2 as YYREEE (reference sequence). The CDR3 nucleotides read TGTGCCAGCAGCCCACAGGGGGATTATTCACCCCTCCACTTT. It yields the protein CASSPQGDYSPLHF.

The rearrangement links TRBV27 to TRBJ1-5; D possibly corresponds to TRBD1 (5 bases). This CDR3 is 15 amino acids long. The V end was cut by 8 bases, the J end by 3 bases, with 17 bases between. Germline V gene sequence: CDR1 MNHEY, CDR2 SMNVEV (reference sequence). CDR3 bases: TGTGCCAGCTGCCAGAGGGCAGGGCCCAATCAGCCCCAGCATTTT. It encodes CASCQRAGPNQPQHF.

The chain couples TRBV18 to TRBJ2-1; 7 bases line up with TRBD2. The ends lost 6 bases at V and 5 bases at J; junction bases unmatched: 4. Looked up from germline, CDR1 is KGHSH and CDR2 is LQKENI. The CDR3 consists of 13 residues. CDR3 loop: CASSRGNDNEQFF. CDR3 DNA sequence: TGTGCCAGCTCGCGGGGGAATGACAATGAGCAGTTCTTC.

The chain has TRBV7-2 and TRBJ1-5; maybe TRBD1 (6 bases). CDR1 is SGHTA and CDR2 is FQGNSA in the germline V gene. V lost 3 bases and J lost 2, with 8 bases in between. The CDR3 contains 14 residues. CDR3 sequence: CASSFKGGNQPQHF. The CDR3 region has the DNA TGTGCCAGCAGCTTTAAGGGGGGCAATCAGCCCCAGCATTTT.

The chain employs TRBV28 and TRBJ2-1; 8 positions agree with TRBD2. The CDR3 contains 16 residues. Germline-derived CDR1 and CDR2 are MDHEN and SYDVKM. V lost 7 bases, J lost 6 bases, and 14 bases stayed unmatched. CDR3 nucleotides: TGTGCCAGCACCTCTCGGTGGCGGGGGGCTGGCAATGAGCAGTTCTTC. It specifies CASTSRWRGAGNEQFF.